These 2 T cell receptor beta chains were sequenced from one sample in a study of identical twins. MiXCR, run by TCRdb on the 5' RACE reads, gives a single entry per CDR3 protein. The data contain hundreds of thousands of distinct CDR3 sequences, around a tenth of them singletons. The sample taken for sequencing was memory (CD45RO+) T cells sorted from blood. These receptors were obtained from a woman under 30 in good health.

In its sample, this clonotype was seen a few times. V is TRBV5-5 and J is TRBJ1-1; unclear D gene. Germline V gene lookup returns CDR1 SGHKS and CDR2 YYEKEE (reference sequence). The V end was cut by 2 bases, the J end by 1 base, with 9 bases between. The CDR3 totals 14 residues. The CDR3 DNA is TGTGCCAGCAGCTTAACTTCTTGGAACACTGAAGCTTTCTTT. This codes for CASSLTSWNTEAFF.

In DNA, the CDR3 is TGCAGTGCTACTAGGATAGTGAACGGGGATGAGCAGTTCTTC. Translated, it gives CSATRIVNGDEQFF. V and J are TRBV20-1 and TRBJ2-1; TRBD2 might be the D (5 bases). The CDR3 has 14 residues. Germline assignment: CDR1 DFQATT and CDR2 SNEGSKA (reference sequence). V lost 4 bases, J lost 8 bases, and 18 bases lay in between.